This is a list of T cell receptor beta chains from one sample in a study of CD8+CD57+ T cells in acquired aplastic anemia. MiXCR, run by TCRdb on the reads, gives a single entry per CDR3 protein. The sample carries a few hundred thousand distinct CDR3 sequences, around 68% recorded once. The sequenced sample was sorted CD4+, CD8+, or CD8+CD57+ T cells (not recorded which) from PBMCs. The receptors come from a human donor in good health, serving as a control. The CDR3 runs from the conserved cysteine through the conserved F or W. Each record gives: clone size, D gene, J gene, V gene, CDR3 DNA, CDR3 protein. D genes are given only for firm matches. Clone size is stated in some rows and not others, as once, few, many or a class when expanded.

abundance: NA; d_gene: NA; j_gene: TRBJ1-5; v_gene: TRBV6-6; CDR3nt: TGTGCCAGCAGCCGTGGAGGCAGGGTGAATCAGCCCCAGCATTTT; CDR3aa: CASSRGGRVNQPQHF
abundance: NA; d_gene: TRBD2; j_gene: TRBJ2-3; v_gene: TRBV7-8; CDR3nt: TGTGCCAGCAGACTTAGCGGGGGAACAGATACGCAGTATTTT; CDR3aa: CASRLSGGTDTQYF
abundance: once; d_gene: NA; j_gene: TRBJ1-5; v_gene: TRBV5-1; CDR3nt: TGTGCCAGCAGGATTGAAAGGGCTAATTCGCCCCAGCATTTT; CDR3aa: CASRIERANSPQHF
abundance: many; d_gene: NA; j_gene: TRBJ2-3; v_gene: TRBV5-8; CDR3nt: TGTGCCAGCAGCTTGAGGGCTCGCGAACGCACAGATACGCAGTATTTT; CDR3aa: CASSLRARERTDTQYF
abundance: NA; d_gene: NA; j_gene: TRBJ1-2; v_gene: TRBV6-1; CDR3nt: TGTGCCAGCAGGGGACACCACGGCTACACCTTC; CDR3aa: CASRGHHGYTF
abundance: many; d_gene: NA; j_gene: TRBJ2-1; v_gene: TRBV9; CDR3nt: TGTGCCAGCAGCGTAGATCAGGGGTTTTTCAATGAGCAGTTCTTC; CDR3aa: CASSVDQGFFNEQFF
abundance: few; d_gene: TRBD1; j_gene: TRBJ2-7; v_gene: TRBV7-9; CDR3nt: TGTGCCAGCAGCTTAGGGGGCGACAGGGTCGAGCAGTACTTC; CDR3aa: CASSLGGDRVEQYF
abundance: NA; d_gene: NA; j_gene: TRBJ2-2; v_gene: TRBV5-8; CDR3nt: TGTGCCAGCAGCTCAGGCGCGAACACCGAGGAGCTGTTTTTT; CDR3aa: CASSSGANTEELFF
abundance: NA; d_gene: TRBD1; j_gene: TRBJ2-5; v_gene: TRBV20-1; CDR3nt: TGCAGTGCTAGGCAACAGGGGGCCGAAGAGACCCAGTACTTC; CDR3aa: CSARQQGAEETQYF
abundance: NA; d_gene: NA; j_gene: TRBJ2-1; v_gene: TRBV4-3; CDR3nt: TGCGCCAGCAGCCCGGGACTTGAGTACAATGAGCAGTTCTTC; CDR3aa: CASSPGLEYNEQFF
abundance: NA; d_gene: NA; j_gene: TRBJ1-1; v_gene: TRBV5-1; CDR3nt: TGTGCCAGCAGCTTGGCGACGGGTACTACAGCTTTCTTT; CDR3aa: CASSLATGTTAFF
abundance: few; d_gene: TRBD1; j_gene: TRBJ2-3; v_gene: TRBV19; CDR3nt: TGTGCCAGTAGTAGACAGGGCCCAGGCACAGATACGCAGTATTTT; CDR3aa: CASSRQGPGTDTQYF
abundance: NA; d_gene: NA; j_gene: TRBJ2-7; v_gene: TRBV20-1; CDR3nt: TGCAGTGCTAGACCCGCTTCTTCCTACGAGCAGTACTTC; CDR3aa: CSARPASSYEQYF
abundance: NA; d_gene: NA; j_gene: TRBJ2-3; v_gene: TRBV12-3/TRBV12-4; CDR3nt: TGTGCTAGTGGTTTTGCGACGGATACGCAGTATTTT; CDR3aa: CASGFATDTQYF
abundance: many; d_gene: NA; j_gene: TRBJ2-5; v_gene: TRBV4-1; CDR3nt: TGCGCCAGCAGCCAAGTCGGGACAAGCATTCGGAACCTCTTC; CDR3aa: CASSQVGTSIRNLF
abundance: NA; d_gene: TRBD1; j_gene: TRBJ2-2; v_gene: TRBV7-2; CDR3nt: TGTGCCAGCAGCTTTCCCGGACAGGGAAGAGGCTACACCCTGTTTTTT; CDR3aa: CASSFPGQGRGYTLFF
abundance: NA; d_gene: NA; j_gene: TRBJ2-1; v_gene: TRBV7-8; CDR3nt: TGTGCCAGCAGCTTAGATCTGCCTAGCTCCTCAAATGAGCAGTTCTTC; CDR3aa: CASSLDLPSSSNEQFF
abundance: NA; d_gene: NA; j_gene: TRBJ1-2; v_gene: TRBV7-2; CDR3nt: TGTGCCAGCAGCCTTGCCGCGAGCGGCTACACCTTC; CDR3aa: CASSLAASGYTF
abundance: NA; d_gene: NA; j_gene: TRBJ2-7; v_gene: TRBV9; CDR3nt: TGTGCCAGCAGCGTAGGACAGGAGCCCTACGAGCAGTACTTC; CDR3aa: CASSVGQEPYEQYF
abundance: NA; d_gene: NA; j_gene: TRBJ1-5; v_gene: TRBV5-1; CDR3nt: TGTGCCTGCAGCGAGCCCGGGTTTCCTAATCAGCCCCAGCATTTT; CDR3aa: CACSEPGFPNQPQHF
abundance: many; d_gene: NA; j_gene: TRBJ2-2; v_gene: TRBV9; CDR3nt: TGTGCCAGCAGCGTCTTGGGGCATCAAAACACCGGGGAGCTGTTTTTT; CDR3aa: CASSVLGHQNTGELFF
abundance: many; d_gene: NA; j_gene: TRBJ2-3; v_gene: TRBV6-1; CDR3nt: TGTGCCAGCAGTCAACTCGCGCGAGGCACAGATACGCAGTATTTT; CDR3aa: CASSQLARGTDTQYF
abundance: many; d_gene: NA; j_gene: TRBJ1-1; v_gene: TRBV20-1; CDR3nt: TGCAGTGCTAGACCCGCCGGGGCGGCAAGGGGAGAAGCTTTCTTT; CDR3aa: CSARPAGAARGEAFF
abundance: NA; d_gene: NA; j_gene: TRBJ1-3; v_gene: TRBV7-2; CDR3nt: TGTGCCAGCAGCACGACTAGCGGGGGGCTAAGCTCCTACTTT; CDR3aa: CASSTTSGGLSSYF
abundance: NA; d_gene: NA; j_gene: TRBJ1-2; v_gene: TRBV7-2; CDR3nt: TGTGCCAGCAGCACCTCACCCGGGAGCGACTATGGCTACACCTTC; CDR3aa: CASSTSPGSDYGYTF
abundance: NA; d_gene: TRBD1; j_gene: TRBJ1-1; v_gene: TRBV2; CDR3nt: TGTGCCAGCAGTTATTCGACAGGGAGGGGAGAAGCTTCCTTC; CDR3aa: CASSYSTGRGEASF
abundance: NA; d_gene: NA; j_gene: TRBJ1-1; v_gene: TRBV15; CDR3nt: TGTGCCACCAGCAGAGATAACACTGAAGCTTTCTTT; CDR3aa: CATSRDNTEAFF
abundance: many; d_gene: NA; j_gene: TRBJ1-2; v_gene: TRBV12-3/TRBV12-4; CDR3nt: TGTGCCAGCAGTTCCGAGGCTGGCCGAGGCTACACCTTC; CDR3aa: CASSSEAGRGYTF
abundance: many; d_gene: NA; j_gene: TRBJ1-6; v_gene: TRBV19; CDR3nt: TGTGCCAGTGGCCAGGGTGGGAATTCACCCCTCCACTTT; CDR3aa: CASGQGGNSPLHF
abundance: NA; d_gene: TRBD1; j_gene: TRBJ1-1; v_gene: TRBV25-1; CDR3nt: TGTGCCAGCAGCCAAGATTGGGACAGGGGTTCGGGTACTGAAGCTTTCTTT; CDR3aa: CASSQDWDRGSGTEAFF
abundance: NA; d_gene: NA; j_gene: TRBJ1-2; v_gene: TRBV20-1; CDR3nt: TGCAGTGCTAGCCGGCAGGGGCATGGCTACACCTTC; CDR3aa: CSASRQGHGYTF
abundance: once; d_gene: NA; j_gene: TRBJ1-1; v_gene: TRBV7-3; CDR3nt: TGTGCCAGCAGCTTTAGACGGGCCACGGCAGTTTGCTTT; CDR3aa: CASSFRRATAVCF
abundance: NA; d_gene: TRBD1; j_gene: TRBJ2-1; v_gene: TRBV7-2; CDR3nt: TGTGCCAGCAGCTCGTCGCTAGGGGGCGAAAAACTGTTTTTCTTC; CDR3aa: CASSSSLGGEKLFFF
abundance: NA; d_gene: NA; j_gene: TRBJ1-6; v_gene: TRBV6-1; CDR3nt: TGTGCCAGCAGTCCAAATTGGGGGGAGGGTTCACCCCTCCACTTT; CDR3aa: CASSPNWGEGSPLHF
abundance: NA; d_gene: NA; j_gene: TRBJ2-5; v_gene: TRBV4-2; CDR3nt: TGTGCCAGCAGCAGCCAGTGGGGGGCCGTTACCCAAGAGACCCAGTACTTC; CDR3aa: CASSSQWGAVTQETQYF
abundance: NA; d_gene: NA; j_gene: TRBJ1-5; v_gene: TRBV2; CDR3nt: TGTGCCAGCAGCGGCGACAGGAAAGATCAGCCCGAGCATTTT; CDR3aa: CASSGDRKDQPEHF
abundance: NA; d_gene: NA; j_gene: TRBJ2-5; v_gene: TRBV5-1; CDR3nt: TGCGCCAGCAGCTCTGGAGACGCTTATCAGTACTTC; CDR3aa: CASSSGDAYQYF
abundance: NA; d_gene: NA; j_gene: TRBJ2-7; v_gene: TRBV12-3/TRBV12-4; CDR3nt: TGTGCCAGCAGTTTAAGCCCCCGACGGAGCGAGCAGTACTTC; CDR3aa: CASSLSPRRSEQYF
abundance: NA; d_gene: NA; j_gene: TRBJ2-7; v_gene: TRBV7-2; CDR3nt: TGCGCCAGCAACACCCGGCTGGCGGGGGCCCCCAGGCAGTACTTC; CDR3aa: CASNTRLAGAPRQYF
abundance: once; d_gene: NA; j_gene: TRBJ2-3; v_gene: TRBV2; CDR3nt: TGTGCCAGCAGTGTCTCCCGGACATGCAGTTATGCGCAGTATTTC; CDR3aa: CASSVSRTCSYAQYF
abundance: NA; d_gene: TRBD2; j_gene: TRBJ2-3; v_gene: TRBV20-1; CDR3nt: TGCAGTGCACCGGGACTAGCGAAAGATACGCAGTATTTT; CDR3aa: CSAPGLAKDTQYF
abundance: many; d_gene: TRBD1; j_gene: TRBJ2-5; v_gene: TRBV9; CDR3nt: TGTGCCAGCAGCGTAGGGACAGGGATAGGTGGAGAGACCCAGTACTTC; CDR3aa: CASSVGTGIGGETQYF
abundance: NA; d_gene: NA; j_gene: TRBJ1-1; v_gene: TRBV29-1; CDR3nt: TGCAGCGTTGACACGGGCGGGAACACTGAAGCTTTCTTT; CDR3aa: CSVDTGGNTEAFF
abundance: few; d_gene: NA; j_gene: TRBJ2-7; v_gene: TRBV7-2; CDR3nt: TGTGCCAGCAGTTTAGCCGCCGTGGGAGAGCAGTACTTC; CDR3aa: CASSLAAVGEQYF
abundance: NA; d_gene: NA; j_gene: TRBJ1-5; v_gene: TRBV19; CDR3nt: TGTGCCAGTTCCAGAACGGCGAATAAGCACCACCATTTT; CDR3aa: CASSRTANKHHHF
abundance: NA; d_gene: NA; j_gene: TRBJ1-2; v_gene: TRBV2; CDR3nt: TGTGCCAGCGGCCCCGGGGGGAAAACCGATGACTACACTTTC; CDR3aa: CASGPGGKTDDYTF
abundance: NA; d_gene: NA; j_gene: TRBJ1-5; v_gene: TRBV7-2; CDR3nt: TGTGCCAGCAGCGAAACAGGGTGGATCACAGAGCCCCAGCATTTT; CDR3aa: CASSETGWITEPQHF
abundance: NA; d_gene: NA; j_gene: TRBJ1-1; v_gene: TRBV11-1; CDR3nt: TGCGCCAGCAGCCTGGGGCAGATGATTACTGAAGCTTTCTTT; CDR3aa: CASSLGQMITEAFF
abundance: NA; d_gene: NA; j_gene: TRBJ2-2; v_gene: TRBV7-8; CDR3nt: TGTGCCAGCAGCCCCCGTGGGGGGACGAAGACCGGGGAGCTGTTTTTT; CDR3aa: CASSPRGGTKTGELFF
abundance: NA; d_gene: NA; j_gene: TRBJ2-3; v_gene: TRBV7-6; CDR3nt: TGTGCCAGCAGCGACTACAATGAGGAGTTTTTCGGGCCATTT; CDR3aa: CASSDYNEEFFGPF